In its sample, the clone carrying this T cell receptor (beta chain) was seen many times. The antigen is undetermined. Germline V gene lookup returns CDR1 LGHDT and CDR2 YNNKEL (reference sequence). The CDR3 runs 16 residues. The ends lost 0 bases at V and 3 bases at J; junction bases unmatched: 6. The data were taken from a study of breast tumors, draining lymph nodes, adjacent tissues. TCRdb processed the multiplex PCR reads anew with MiXCR; each CDR3 protein has one entry. Among some 130,000 distinct CDR3 sequences listed, about 20% were seen once. Samples came from axillary lymph nodes draining the breast cancer. General study results and limits: Tumor and nontumor repertoires were significantly more similar in luminal-like than in basal-like breast cancer. Compared with lymph nodes, tumors were less diverse; compared with nontumor tissue, more. Data only fit, rather than demonstrated, lymph node origin of most tumor T cells.

The TCR comes from a female donor with breast cancer. Some clones in this sample may be carry-over from other donors' samples. The chain employs TRBV3-1 and TRBJ2-7; 9 bases map to TRBD1. What was sequenced was axillary lymph node tissue. The CDR3 DNA sequence: TGTGCCAGCAGCCAAGAGGAGGTGACAGGGGGCTACGAGCAGTACTTC. Amino acids: CASSQEEVTGGYEQYF.